One sample yielded the 2 T cell receptor beta chains listed below, sequenced in a study of regulatory T cells in long-lasting Graves disease. The time point denotes: newly diagnosed GD, antithyroid drugs for less than 3 months. The TCR library was prepared using RNA isolated from PBMCs. Arm-PCR with iRepertoire HTBI primers amplified the CDR3 regions for these TCR beta libraries. TCRdb itself ran the multiplex PCR reads through MiXCR, one entry per CDR3 protein. The repertoire holds roughly 440,000 distinct CDR3 sequences, with less than 20% as singletons. These same data were also listed under a study on T cells in Graves' hyperthyroidism and ophthalmopathy.

The source material was peripheral blood mononuclear cells (PBMCs), sampled at new diagnosis, from a patient treated with antithyroid drugs. All receptors derive from a woman aged 18-30 years with Graves disease.

To note about this clonotype: This may come from a read error, since a much larger clone is one base off. This chain joins TRBV11-2 and TRBJ2-5; D is uncertain. There are 13 residues in the CDR3. Germline values: CDR1 SGHAT, CDR2 FQNNGV. The chain's CDR3 is CTSSLIPQETQYF. The DNA of the CDR3 is TGTACCAGCAGCTTGATCCCCCAAGAGACCCAGTACTTC.

Many counts were recorded for this clonotype. V and J are TRBV28 and TRBJ2-7, with unresolved D. Germline lookup yields CDR1 MDHEN and CDR2 SYDVKM. Trimming removed 5 bases from V and 7 bases from J, with 12 bases in between. The CDR3 loop spans 12 amino acids. CDR3 amino acids: CASSTPPREQYF. The DNA of the CDR3 is TGTGCCAGCAGTACGCCTCCCCGTGAGCAGTACTTC.